This T cell receptor (beta chain) was found in a study of T-cell reconstitution after alpha-beta-depleted transplantation in children. Notes on this clonotype: Antigen unknown.

The CDR3 runs 17 residues. J gave up 9 bases and V 4 bases, and 11 bases lay outside the gene matches. Unique molecular identifiers were incorporated into the prepared TCRbeta library. Each CDR3 protein gets one entry after TCRdb re-called the PCR reads with MiXCR. Found here are 700,000 to 950,000 distinct CDR3 sequences, around 17% of them singletons; the top ten hold approximately 5%. Study-wide findings and caveats: At the one-year point after transplant, T-cell counts and TCRbeta diversity were found to come mostly from T cells that had been newly produced.

This clonotype was obtained from a male patient younger than 18 who had a stem cell transplant for acute lymphoblastic leukemia, so the T cells may come from the graft donor. Material: PBMCs, mostly from graft donor cells, obtained 360 days after TCRalphabeta/CD19-depleted stem cell transplant. The chain is built from TRBV12-3 or TRBV12-4 and TRBJ2-4; TRBD2 aligns across 14 bases. This CDR3 reads CASSYPGTSGSPGIQYF. For the CDR3, the DNA is TGTGCCAGCAGTTACCCCGGGACTAGCGGGAGCCCGGGCATTCAGTACTTC.